This T cell receptor (beta chain) came from a study of cytomegalovirus exposure and HLA in healthy donors. Comments on this clone: The antigen remains unidentified.

Nominally healthy donors were sampled, though unrecorded immune exposures were likely. It was with 60 Vbeta and 13 Jbeta primers that the PCR ran. This table comes from immunoSEQ multiplex PCR, and its TCRdb copy is limited to in-frame clones, with some not included. The top ten clones hold around 1.9% of a sample with roughly 190,000 clones, about four fifths of them seen once. The study, taken as a whole, reports: While the bulk of TCR sequences proved rare, some public TCRs turned up in many donors. Analyses of presence and absence presupposed an approximately uniform sequencing depth across donors.

The receptor's source is a man between 18 and 35 years old in good health and CMV-seronegative. Specimen: PBMCs.

CDR3 sequence: CASRPTSGGAIATDTQYF. CDR3 in DNA: TGTGCCAGCAGGCCAACTAGCGGGGGGGCCATAGCCACAGATACGCAGTATTTT. The rearrangement uses TRBV5-4 and TRBJ2-3, with 13 bases aligning to TRBD2. With V trimmed by 5 bases and J by 2 bases, 11 bases remained unmatched. CDR3 length: 18 residues. The germline gives CDR1 SGHNT, CDR2 YYREEE (reference sequence).